The following is a T cell receptor beta chain sequence with its context. Its matching antigen is unknown. The data are from a study of CD8 T cells in ankylosing spondylitis. General study results and limits: A CD8+ phenotype characterized the disease-linked clones, which were relatively rare in peripheral blood. In reactive arthritis synovial fluid and blood, some motif variants had been reported before. Among TCR beta sequences, a motif of several highly homologous variants appeared characteristic of ankylosing spondylitis blood.

Trimming removed 6 bases from V and 4 bases from J, with 10 bases in between. The V gene's germline CDR1 is SGHAT and CDR2 FQNNGV. This CDR3 comprises 13 residues. Making the TCR beta libraries involved quantitative 5'-RACE with molecular barcodes. TCRdb independently ran MiXCR on the 5' RACE reads; one entry per CDR3 protein. The sample includes fewer than 400,000 distinct CDR3 sequences, around 24% seen only once; the top ten take around 17%. This chain uses TRBV11-2 with TRBJ1-5; D call uncertain. The receptor comes from a male donor with ankylosing spondylitis. The specimen sequenced was blood, either unsorted or a sorted T cell fraction (not recorded which). Here the CDR3 reads CASSPAYNQPQHF. CDR3 bases: TGTGCCAGCAGTCCCGCGTATAATCAGCCCCAGCATTTT.